The entry below describes one TCR beta chain. V gave up 8 bases and J gave up 7 bases, with 5 bases separating them. Germline-derived CDR1 and CDR2 are SQVTM and ANQGSEA. CDR3 length: 8 residues. The entry originates in a study of early T cells in non-severe SARS-CoV-2 infection. Background on the study: The authors sequenced bulk RNA from unsorted whole blood, leaving chains unpaired.

The TCR library protocol was used to attach unique molecular identifiers. These identifiers were attached to individual cDNA molecules. TCRdb used MiXCR to reprocess the 5' RACE reads, holding one entry per CDR3 protein. The table includes roughly 61,000 distinct CDR3 sequences, about 9.1% detected once. The chain joins TRBV29-1 to TRBJ1-2; D is unresolved. Specimen: whole blood. This TCR was recovered from an adult who was a healthcare worker with PCR-confirmed SARS-CoV-2 infection or an uninfected control (not recorded which). DNA of the CDR3: TGCAGCCATTCTGGCTACACCTTC. Protein sequence: CSHSGYTF.